Sequencing of this TCR beta chain was carried out in a study of blood T cell repertoires in COVID-19. Across the study: Researchers got acute and convalescent COVID-19 samples from the United States, Italy and Spain. Nucleic acid was either cDNA or gDNA, and it came from T cells, B-cell-depleted T cells, or PBMCs.

As handled by the study authors: Reference gene primer amplification gave nucleated cell count estimates. Profiling relied on immunoSEQ multiplex PCR, and the TCRdb table lists in-frame clones only, not all of them. Clone size and V and J calls were adopted from that table, with D and trimming inferred from the DNA. Of about 190,000 clones listed, under 80% were seen once; the top ten hold around an eighth. Germline V gives CDR1 SGHRS, CDR2 YFSETQ. V lost 3 bases to trimming and J lost 2 bases; unmatched junction nucleotides: 5. The CDR3 covers 14 residues. Sequenced: peripheral blood. The chain links TRBV5-1 to TRBJ2-7; the match to TRBD1 covers 7 bases. The TCR comes from a woman aged 45 to 65 with acute or convalescent COVID-19. The CDR3 sequence is CASSYQTGTYEQYF. The CDR3 nucleotides are TGCGCCAGCAGCTACCAGACAGGGACCTACGAGCAGTACTTC.